This T cell receptor beta chain was captured in a study of T cells of healthy individuals. This clonotype was recorded at least ten times. One entry per CDR3 protein, called by TCRdb with MiXCR from the 5' RACE reads. The table includes 50,000 to 55,000 distinct CDR3 sequences, roughly 14% detected once. Trimming stripped 5 bases from V and 2 bases from J, with 22 bases between. Germline lookup yields CDR1 SEHNR and CDR2 FQNEAQ (reference sequence). The CDR3 is 18 residues long. The rearrangement links TRBV7-9 to TRBJ2-1; the D gene could be TRBD1 or TRBD2 (5 bases each). The sequence was collected from a human donor in good health. Here the CDR3 reads CASSTHRGAAITYNEQFF. CDR3 bases: TGTGCCAGCAGCACCCATAGGGGAGCGGCCATAACCTACAATGAGCAGTTCTTC.